This T cell receptor (beta chain) appears in the sequencing data of a study of shared clonotypes between healthy human individuals. General study points: Memory subsets had estimated richness that was generally smaller than that of naive subsets.

The germline V gene has CDR1 MDHEN and CDR2 SYDVKM. Trimming took 1 base from V and 3 from J, leaving 10 bases between them. This CDR3 is 15 amino acids long. The repertoire was sequenced with immunoSEQ multiplex PCR; TCRdb's copy has only in-frame clones and lacks some. Of 300,000 to 350,000 clones listed, 73% are singletons. A split of CD4+ cells into CD45RA+ naive and CD45RA-negative memory subsets was performed. Only a few counts were recorded for this clone. The antigen remains unidentified. V usage is TRBV28 and J usage is TRBJ1-5, with D uncertain. The sample comprised memory CD4+ T cells sorted from blood. Subset described: CD45RA-negative fraction. This receptor was identified in a man younger than 40 in good health. CDR3 sequence (DNA): TGTGCCAGCAGTTTATTGTCAGGTTCCAATCAGCCCCAGCATTTT. Its protein product is CASSLLSGSNQPQHF.